These T cell receptor beta chains were read from a single sample in a study of blood T cell repertoires in COVID-19. Some clones are missing from TCRdb's copy, which holds only in-frame ones; the method was immunoSEQ multiplex PCR. The sample yields about 83,000 clones, around 90% seen once. Sequenced material: peripheral blood. Receptors were obtained from an elderly woman with active or convalescent COVID-19. CDR3s include the opening cysteine and the closing phenylalanine or tryptophan. A D gene is named only where the DNA matches it firmly. Clone size is shown for a subset of rows, as once, few, many or a class of expanded clone.

J gene | D gene | V gene | clone size | CDR3 protein | CDR3 DNA
TRBJ2-7 | TRBD1 | TRBV4-3 | once | CASSQEYRTGMWEQYF | TGCGCCAGCAGCCAAGAATATAGGACAGGGATGTGGGAGCAGTACTTC
TRBJ1-6 | TRBD1 | TRBV5-1 | . | CASTPETGGDNSPLHF | TGCGCCAGCACACCCGAGACAGGGGGGGATAATTCACCCCTCCACTTT
TRBJ1-1 | . | TRBV27 | . | CASSPSPGEAFF | TGTGCCAGCAGTCCGTCACCCGGGGAGGCTTTCTTT
TRBJ2-2 | TRBD2 | TRBV11-2 | . | CASSLTKTSDVVAGELFF | TGTGCCAGCAGCTTGACTAAGACTAGCGACGTTGTGGCCGGGGAGCTGTTTTTT
TRBJ1-3 | . | TRBV9 | . | CASSARDNGNTIYF | TGTGCCAGCAGCGCCCGGGACAATGGAAACACCATATATTTT
TRBJ2-7 | . | TRBV21-1 | once | CASSTCLNAGGHSYEQYF | TGTGCCAGCAGCACATGTCTGAACGCGGGGGGCCACTCCTACGAGCAGTACTTC
TRBJ1-4 | TRBD1 | TRBV15 | . | CATSRDRGDEKLFF | TGTGCCACCAGCAGAGACAGGGGGGATGAAAAACTGTTTTTT
TRBJ2-1 | TRBD1 | TRBV6-1 | . | CASSERQGAQGIKRDEQFF | TGTGCCAGCAGTGAAAGACAGGGGGCCCAGGGGATAAAAAGGGATGAGCAGTTCTTC
TRBJ2-1 | . | TRBV27 | . | CASSLSIVRGYNEQFF | TGTGCCAGCAGTTTATCCATCGTGAGAGGCTACAATGAGCAGTTCTTC
TRBJ1-6 | . | TRBV2 | . | CASSEEGRLYNSPLHF | TGTGCCAGCAGTGAAGAAGGGAGGCTCTATAATTCACCCCTCCACTTT
TRBJ2-3 | TRBD1 | TRBV15 | . | CATSSAGQDHTDTQYF | TGTGCCACCAGCAGCGCTGGACAGGACCACACAGATACGCAGTATTTT
TRBJ1-5 | TRBD1 | TRBV27 | . | CASRPGQGGSQPQHF | TGTGCCAGCAGACCAGGACAGGGTGGAAGCCAGCCCCAGCATTTT
TRBJ2-7 | . | TRBV2 | once | CASSERGTVNYEQYF | TGTGCCAGCAGTGAACGGGGAACAGTCAATTACGAGCAGTACTTC
TRBJ1-1 | . | TRBV18 | . | CASSPPGNTEAFF | TGTGCCAGCTCACCTCCAGGGAACACTGAAGCTTTCTTT
TRBJ1-2 | . | TRBV18 | . | CASSPPTAWGYTF | TGTGCCAGCTCACCACCGACAGCCTGGGGCTACACCTTC
TRBJ1-3 | TRBD1 | TRBV5-1 | few | CASSLETGVGNTIYF | TGCGCCAGCAGCTTGGAAACAGGGGTCGGAAACACCATATATTTT
TRBJ2-1 | TRBD2 | TRBV7-2 | . | CASSLPRPLRGGSRDEQFF | TGTGCCAGCAGCTTACCCAGGCCCCTCCGGGGGGGATCTCGGGATGAGCAGTTCTTC
TRBJ2-3 | TRBD1 | TRBV7-3 | . | CASSLTGGRDTQYF | TGTGCCAGCAGCTTAACAGGGGGCAGGGATACGCAGTATTTT
TRBJ1-4 | . | TRBV30 | . | CAWSRSATNEKLFF | TGTGCCTGGAGCCGCAGCGCAACTAATGAAAAACTGTTTTTT
TRBJ1-3 | TRBD1 | TRBV6-1 | . | CASSEAGTGSGNTIYF | TGTGCCAGCAGTGAGGCCGGGACAGGGAGTGGAAACACCATATATTTT
TRBJ2-1 | . | TRBV12-5 | . | CASGLGEGVYNEQFF | TGTGCTAGTGGTCTGGGGGAAGGGGTTTACAATGAGCAGTTCTTC
TRBJ1-1 | TRBD1 | TRBV6-5 | . | CASSKGQGLEAFF | TGTGCCAGCAGTAAGGGACAGGGTCTTGAAGCTTTCTTT
TRBJ2-2 | TRBD2 | TRBV7-3 | . | CASSGLAPGAGELFF | TGTGCCAGCAGCGGACTAGCGCCGGGAGCCGGGGAGCTGTTTTTT
TRBJ2-1 | TRBD2 | TRBV5-1 | . | CASSLASGRHNEQFF | TGCGCCAGCAGCTTGGCTAGCGGAAGACACAATGAGCAGTTCTTC
TRBJ2-2 | . | TRBV4-3 | . | CAPILSRTGELFF | TGCGCCCCCATATTGTCCCGGACCGGGGAGCTGTTTTTT
TRBJ2-2 | . | TRBV28 | . | CASSPTPFIQGNTGELFF | TGTGCCAGCAGCCCCACCCCCTTTATACAGGGGAACACCGGGGAGCTGTTTTTT
TRBJ2-1 | TRBD1 | TRBV5-1 | . | CASSHISGTGPNEQFF | TGCGCCAGCAGCCACATCTCCGGGACAGGCCCAAATGAGCAGTTCTTC
TRBJ1-3 | . | TRBV18 | . | CASSPMAGDGNTIYF | TGTGCCAGCTCACCGATGGCAGGGGATGGAAACACCATATATTTT
TRBJ1-1 | . | TRBV6-5 | . | CASRVSGNTEAFF | TGTGCCAGCAGAGTGTCAGGGAACACTGAAGCTTTCTTT
TRBJ2-2 | . | TRBV7-3 | once | CASSLSSATNTGELFF | TGTGCCAGCAGCTTAAGTAGCGCGACGAACACCGGGGAGCTGTTTTTT
TRBJ2-5 | TRBD1 | TRBV7-2 | . | CASSLGTAQRETQYF | TGTGCCAGCAGCCTCGGGACAGCCCAAAGAGAAACCCAGTACTTC
TRBJ1-2 | TRBD1 | TRBV6-2/TRBV6-3 | . | CASSTTGGAYGYTF | TGTGCCAGCAGCACGACAGGGGGCGCCTATGGCTACACCTTC
TRBJ1-2 | . | TRBV28 | . | CASSLRTLAGYTF | TGTGCCAGCAGTTTAAGGACACTCGCTGGCTACACCTTC
TRBJ1-4 | . | TRBV5-1 | . | CASSGPGVSTNEKLFF | TGCGCCAGCAGCGGGCCCGGGGTTTCAACTAATGAAAAACTGTTTTTT
TRBJ2-3 | . | TRBV15 | . | CATSSRQNTDTQYF | TGTGCCACCAGCAGTCGACAAAACACAGATACGCAGTATTTT
TRBJ2-1 | TRBD1 | TRBV24-1 | . | CATSAAGTGSYNEQFF | TGTGCCACCAGTGCCGCCGGGACAGGTTCCTACAATGAGCAGTTCTTC
TRBJ2-5 | . | TRBV3-1/TRBV3-2 | . | CASSPHRGGPSEETQYF | TGTGCCAGCAGCCCCCACAGGGGGGGGCCATCCGAGGAGACCCAGTACTTC
TRBJ1-2 | . | TRBV4-3 | . | CASSPQGPGAGYTF | TGCGCCAGCAGCCCCCAGGGTCCAGGGGCCGGCTACACCTTC
TRBJ1-1 | . | TRBV6-6 | . | CASSYLTGPNTEAFF | TGTGCCAGCAGTTACCTGACAGGCCCGAACACTGAAGCTTTCTTT
TRBJ1-2 | . | TRBV4-1 | . | CASSQEGSNYGYTF | TGCGCCAGCAGCCAAGAGGGCAGTAACTATGGCTACACCTTC
TRBJ2-7 | . | TRBV5-1 | . | CASSSLRGDEQYF | TGCGCCAGCAGCTCCCTCAGGGGCGACGAGCAGTACTTC
TRBJ1-2 | TRBD1 | TRBV3-1/TRBV3-2 | . | CASSPRTGSRYGYTF | TGTGCCAGCAGCCCCCGGACAGGTTCCCGCTATGGCTACACCTTC
TRBJ2-7 | TRBD1 | TRBV27 | . | CASSYTGDSGEQYF | TGTGCCAGCAGTTACACCGGGGACAGCGGCGAGCAGTACTTC
TRBJ1-2 | TRBD1 | TRBV6-5 | . | CASSPTGGKIYGYTF | TGTGCCAGCAGCCCGACAGGGGGCAAAATCTATGGCTACACCTTC
TRBJ2-7 | TRBD1 | TRBV5-4 | . | CASRPTGDKGEQYF | TGTGCCAGCAGACCCACAGGGGATAAGGGCGAGCAGTACTTC
TRBJ2-7 | . | TRBV24-1 | . | CATSDAGQTYEQYF | TGTGCCACCAGTGATGCGGGACAGACCTACGAGCAGTACTTC
TRBJ2-6 | . | TRBV5-1 | . | CASSSRGVGANVLTF | TGCGCCAGCAGCTCCAGGGGTGTTGGGGCCAACGTCCTGACTTTC
TRBJ1-5 | TRBD1 | TRBV19 | . | CASSIQAGGRQPQHF | TGTGCCAGTAGTATACAAGCAGGGGGCCGTCAGCCCCAGCATTTT
TRBJ1-2 | TRBD1 | TRBV27 | . | CASSLFGRGRDYGYTF | TGTGCCAGCAGTTTATTCGGTAGGGGGCGCGACTATGGCTACACCTTC
TRBJ1-4 | . | TRBV24-1 | . | CATSDSNRDRGEKLFF | TGTGCCACCAGTGATTCAAACAGGGATAGAGGGGAAAAACTGTTTTTT
TRBJ1-5 | TRBD1 | TRBV27 | . | CASSLSLRTGDISNQPQHF | TGTGCCAGCAGTTTAAGCCTGAGGACAGGGGACATTAGCAATCAGCCCCAGCATTTT
TRBJ2-7 | TRBD1 | TRBV5-4 | . | CASSLRTGGSSYEQYF | TGTGCCAGCAGCCTAAGGACAGGAGGTAGCTCCTACGAGCAGTACTTC
TRBJ2-5 | . | TRBV5-4 | . | CASSRPKAGGQETQYF | TGTGCCAGCAGCCGTCCTAAGGCCGGGGGCCAAGAGACCCAGTACTTC
TRBJ1-1 | . | TRBV30 | . | CAWSGGEAFF | TGTGCCTGGAGCGGGGGGGAAGCTTTCTTT
TRBJ2-6 | . | TRBV7-9 | . | CASSLTTSSGANVLTF | TGTGCCAGCAGCTTAACTACCAGCTCTGGGGCCAACGTCCTGACTTTC
TRBJ2-7 | TRBD1 | TRBV30 | . | CAWRPSQGAGYEQYF | TGTGCCTGGAGACCTTCACAGGGGGCGGGTTACGAGCAGTACTTC
TRBJ2-7 | . | TRBV27 | once | CASSLSTGGYEQYF | TGTGCCAGCAGTTTATCGACAGGAGGTTACGAGCAGTACTTC